This T cell receptor (beta chain) was profiled in a study of blood T cell repertoires in COVID-19. Overall study: Acute-phase and convalescent COVID-19 samples originated in the United States, Italy and Spain. Sample material is recorded as cDNA or gDNA derived from T cells, B-cell-depleted T cells, or PBMCs.

Cohorts were based on clinical histories the participants reported. The V end was cut by 5 bases, the J end by 1 base, with 11 bases between. Per germline, CDR1 SGHVS and CDR2 FQNEAQ. This CDR3 has 14 residues. Some clones are missing from TCRdb's copy, which holds only in-frame ones; the method was immunoSEQ multiplex PCR. Here the sample spans approximately 240,000 clones, about 80% being singletons. The chain combines TRBV7-8 with TRBJ2-5; tentative D call: TRBD2 (6 bases). Sequencing used PBMCs or T cells enriched from blood (not recorded which). The receptor was isolated from a woman aged 40 to 50 with acute COVID-19. The CDR3 region has the DNA TGTGCCAGCAGCCCCGCTAGCGCCCAAGAGACCCAGTACTTC. This sequence encodes CASSPASAQETQYF.